This T cell receptor beta chain was recorded in a study of cytomegalovirus exposure and HLA in healthy donors. CDR1 MNHEY and CDR2 SVGAGI come from the germline V gene. The CDR3 covers 15 residues. V trimming: 6 bases; J trimming: 6 bases; junction bases outside the gene matches: 7. In the PCR, 60 Vbeta and 13 Jbeta primers were used. Generated by immunoSEQ multiplex PCR, the TCRdb table keeps only in-frame clones and is missing some. The sample has 150,000 to 200,000 clones, 75% to 90% seen once. The TCR was taken from a man younger than 45 in good health and CMV-seronegative. Sequencing was carried out using PBMCs. The V call is TRBV6-5, the J call TRBJ1-5, with TRBD1 matching 11 bases. CDR3 region: CASSTGTGGVQPQHF. The CDR3 DNA is TGTGCCAGCAGCACCGGGACAGGGGGGGTTCAGCCCCAGCATTTT.